A selection of T cell receptor beta chains follows, all from one sample in a study of T cell responses to AZD1222 COVID-19 vaccine. The data were produced by immunoSEQ multiplex PCR, yet TCRdb's version contains in-frame clones alone and is incomplete. Among about 82,000 clones, 70% to 90% were seen once, and the ten largest hold around 10%. The sequenced sample was peripheral blood, obtained 28 days after the second AZD1222 dose. These receptors all come from an adult who received the AZD1222 COVID-19 vaccine. The conserved cysteine and the conserved F or W are not part of the CDR3 here. Clone size, where shown, is once, few, many, or a class for clones that have expanded.

TRBV29-1,.,TRBJ1-2,SVRTGSGGYT
TRBV7-7,.,TRBJ2-1,ASSKGLAGTNEQF
TRBV19,.,TRBJ2-1,ASQTSRTSGGSYNEQF
TRBV28,few,TRBJ2-7,ASSPTGLAFTYEQY
TRBV7-9,.,TRBJ1-2,ASSLKAGSANYGYT
TRBV11-2,.,TRBJ2-6,ASSLSNSGANVLT
TRBV11-3,.,TRBJ1-2,ASSPGRGGGYT
TRBV6-2/TRBV6-3,many,TRBJ1-2,ASSHRQGQQDYGYT
TRBV7-2,.,TRBJ1-6,ASSFGQGHNSPLH
TRBV9,few,TRBJ1-2,ASSLNQGNGYT
TRBV6-2/TRBV6-3,.,TRBJ1-1,ASSLGPKNTEAF